Presented here are 26 T cell receptor beta chains from one specimen sequenced in a study of graft-versus-host responses after intestinal transplantation. Assay: immunoSEQ multiplex PCR; the TCRdb copy retains only in-frame clones and omits some. The sample has about 120,000 clones, just under 95% seen once. These TCRs' antigens remain unknown. Sequencing used unstimulated CD4+ T cells sorted from spleen or lymph node cells, obtained before intestinal transplant. These receptors were taken from a human donor who received an intestinal transplant.

V and J are TRBV18 and TRBJ2-1; D not resolved. Germline V gene sequence: CDR1 KGHSH, CDR2 LQKENI. The ends were cut back, 3 bases at V and 6 bases at J, with 12 bases in the middle. The CDR3 length is 14 residues. This CDR3 reads CASSPAGAFNEQFF. The DNA for the CDR3 is TGTGCCAGCTCACCCGCAGGAGCCTTCAATGAGCAGTTCTTC. The entire variable domain, with the rest obtained from reference TRBV18 and TRBJ2-1, is as follows: NAGVMQNPRHLVRRRGQEARLRCSPMKGHSHVYWYRQLPEEGLKFMVYLQKENIIDESGMPKERFSAEFPKEGPSILRIQQVVRGDSAAYFCASSPAGAFNEQFFGPGTRLTVL.

Concerning this clone: This same CDR3 is encoded by further DNA sequences in the sample. As DNA, the CDR3 is TGTGCCTGGAGTGGGCGGGGGCCCCAGCATTTT. It yields the protein CAWSGRGPQHF. The V call is TRBV30, the J call TRBJ1-5, with D unresolved. The CDR3 loop spans 11 amino acids. Germline assignment: CDR1 GTSNPN and CDR2 SVGIG (reference sequence). V dropped 1 base and J dropped 9 bases, with 7 bases sitting between them.

CDR3 region: CASSIKMEANYGYTF. In DNA form, the CDR3 reads TGTGCCAGCAGCATAAAAATGGAAGCTAACTATGGCTACACCTTC. The rearrangement joins TRBV7-8 to TRBJ1-2; D unresolved. This CDR3 region has 15 residues. In germline, CDR1 is SGHVS, CDR2 FQNEAQ. The ends were cut back, 5 bases at V and 0 bases at J, with 13 bases in the middle.

The chain couples TRBV5-1 to TRBJ1-5; the D is unclear. This CDR3 spans 15 amino acids. Looked up from germline, CDR1 is SGHRS and CDR2 is YFSETQ. Trimming stripped 0 bases from V and 1 base from J, with 8 bases between. CDR3 sequence (DNA): TGCGCCAGCAGCTTGGCCTATGGGAGCAATCAGCCCCAGCATTTT. Translating it yields CASSLAYGSNQPQHF. The whole variable domain, filled in from reference TRBV5-1 and TRBJ1-5, reads KAGVTQTPRYLIKTRGQQVTLSCSPISGHRSVSWYQQTPGQGLQFLFEYFSETQRNKGNFPGRFSGRQFSNSRSEMNVSTLELGDSALYLCASSLAYGSNQPQHFGDGTRLSIL.

This clone has a handful of counts. The chain links TRBV5-3 to TRBJ1-4, with TRBD1 matching 10 bases. TRBV5-3 is reported as an ORF; its role is uncertain. After removal of 4 bases from V and 8 bases from J, the junction contained 5 bases not matched to a gene. The CDR3 has 14 residues. CDR3 amino acids: CARSAGQGCEKLFF. CDR3 nucleotide sequence: TGTGCCAGAAGCGCGGGACAGGGGTGCGAAAAACTGTTTTTT.

CDR3 sequence: CASSQAKRDEQYF. In DNA form, the CDR3 reads TGTGCCAGCAGCCAGGCAAAGCGGGACGAGCAGTACTTC. V gene TRBV4-2 combines with J gene TRBJ2-7; D possibly corresponds to TRBD2 (6 bases). The V gene's germline CDR1 is LGHNA and CDR2 YNFKEQ. Trimming shortened V by 3 bases and J by 5 bases, and 11 bases separated the two germline ends. The CDR3 totals 13 residues.

This clone has only one observation. In nucleotides, the CDR3 is TGCGCCAGCAGACTGACAGTTGGCGGAAACACCATATATTTT. Its translation is CASRLTVGGNTIYF. The genes are TRBV5-1 and TRBJ1-3, with TRBD1 as a possible D gene (5 bases). Germline-derived CDR1 and CDR2 are SGHRS and YFSETQ. The CDR3 spans 14 residues. Trimming left V 5 bases short and J 4 bases short, with 13 bases between.

The gene calls are TRBV19 and TRBJ2-7; 10 bases line up with TRBD2. The CDR3 spans 16 residues. Germline-derived CDR1 and CDR2 are LNHDA and SQIVND (reference sequence). Trimming took 3 bases from V and 2 from J; bases not matched to a gene: 7. This CDR3 reads CASSISLGLATYEQYF. CDR3 nucleotides: TGTGCCAGTAGTATTAGTTTGGGACTAGCGACCTACGAGCAGTACTTC.

The chain employs TRBV28 and TRBJ2-3, with D possibly matching TRBD2 (6 bases). The CDR3 runs to 18 residues. From germline, CDR1 is MDHEN and CDR2 SYDVKM. The V end lost 2 bases, the J end lost 7 bases, and 25 bases lay between the germline ends. CDR3 residues: CASSLGLGGKVLGNTQYF. The CDR3 bases are TGTGCCAGCAGTTTAGGTCTAGGCGGGAAGGTCCTTGGAAATACGCAGTATTTT.

The chain links TRBV21-1 to TRBJ2-7; no DNA check was done on the table's D call, TRBD2. TRBV21-1 is reported as a pseudogene. The CDR3 consists of 19 residues. The CDR3 bases are TGTGCCAGCAGCAAAGGTCCGGGTCGGGCGGGAGGAGAGCACTACGAGCAGTACTTC. It is translated as CASSKGPGRAGGEHYEQYF.

As regards this clone: One end of the junction varies from germline; a read error may be responsible. The V gene is TRBV20-1, the J gene TRBJ1-2; the D gene is possibly TRBD1 (6 bases). Germline CDR1 reads DFQATT; CDR2 reads SNEGSKA (reference sequence). This CDR3 has 8 amino acids. CDR3 amino acids: CSATDRAF. The CDR3 DNA follows: TGCAGTGCTACGGACAGAGCCTTC.

CDR3 sequence: CASSLQGRKNTEAFF. The CDR3 DNA reads as TGCGCCAGCAGCTTGCAGGGACGGAAGAACACTGAAGCTTTCTTT. The chain has TRBV5-1 and TRBJ1-1, with D tentatively TRBD1 (5 bases). The CDR3 consists of 15 residues. Trimming pared 1 base from V and 1 base from J, leaving 11 bases between. Germline assignment: CDR1 SGHRS and CDR2 YFSETQ.

V usage is TRBV7-3 and J usage is TRBJ2-2; 10 bases are shared with TRBD2. The V gene end was trimmed by 2 bases and the J gene end by 4 bases; junction bases not matched to a gene: 10. Germline lookup yields CDR1 SGHTA and CDR2 FQGTGA. The length of the CDR3 is 18 residues. CDR3 nucleotide sequence: TGTGCCAGCAGCTTACATCCGAGCGGGAGGGCCTTCACCGGGGAGCTGTTTTTT. The encoded protein is CASSLHPSGRAFTGELFF.

The rearrangement joins TRBV6-1 to TRBJ1-2; D is undetermined. The CDR3 covers 13 residues. V was clipped by 1 base and J by 5 bases, with 8 bases between them. Germline CDR1 is MNHNS and CDR2 is SASEGT. The CDR3 loop is CASSEGVWYGYTF. The CDR3 bases are TGTGCCAGCAGTGAAGGGGTCTGGTATGGCTACACCTTC.

CDR3: CATPGTRGYEQYF. Written as DNA, the CDR3 is TGTGCCACCCCGGGAACCAGGGGTTACGAGCAGTACTTC. The V and J genes are TRBV6-5 and TRBJ2-7, with D perhaps TRBD1 (6 bases). The CDR3 is made up of 13 amino acids. Deletions cut 10 bases from V and 4 bases from J, with 17 bases between. In germline, CDR1 is MNHEY, CDR2 SVGAGI.

The V call is TRBV6-6, the J call TRBJ2-7; 8 positions match TRBD2. The V gene's germline CDR1 is MNHNY and CDR2 SVGAGI (reference sequence). The CDR3 runs 15 residues. V was clipped by 2 bases and J by 4 bases; unmatched bases: 7. The CDR3 region has the DNA TGTGCCAGCAGTTACCCGAGCGGGAGAGGGTACGAGCAGTACTTC. Amino acid sequence: CASSYPSGRGYEQYF.

V gene TRBV5-1 combines with J gene TRBJ2-2, with D possibly being TRBD1 (5 bases). V lost 3 bases and J 6 bases, leaving 9 bases between the germline ends. The CDR3 has 13 residues. Germline V gene sequence: CDR1 SGHRS, CDR2 YFSETQ. CDR3 in DNA: TGCGCCAGCAGCTCCCAGGGTTCCGGGGAGCTGTTTTTT. This translates into CASSSQGSGELFF.

V and J are TRBV18 and TRBJ1-3; D may be TRBD1 (6 bases). CDR3 length: 13 amino acids. Trimming removed 3 bases from V and 4 bases from J, with 7 bases in between. The germline V gene has CDR1 KGHSH and CDR2 LQKENI. Written as DNA, the CDR3 is TGTGCCAGCTCACCTGGGGGCGGAAACACCATATATTTT. It codes for CASSPGGGNTIYF.

This chain joins TRBV7-6 and TRBJ1-4; D may be TRBD1 (6 bases). The V end was cut by 1 base, the J end by 10 bases, with 10 bases between. This CDR3 region has 13 residues. CDR1 and CDR2 from the germline V gene are SGHVS and FNYEAQ. CDR3 residues: CASSLGGGGKLFF. Written as DNA, the CDR3 is TGTGCCAGCAGCTTAGGGGGGGGCGGAAAACTGTTTTTT.

The gene calls are TRBV9 and TRBJ2-7; tentative D call: TRBD1 (5 bases). Germline V gives CDR1 SGDLS, CDR2 YYNGEE. This CDR3 contains 12 residues. The V end lost 3 bases, the J end lost 7 bases, and 11 bases lay between the germline ends. The DNA of the CDR3 is TGTGCCAGCAGCGAGACAGTGGGGGAGCAGTACTTC. It specifies CASSETVGEQYF.

The chain recombines TRBV21-1 with TRBJ2-1; the D call in the table, TRBD2, was not verified against the DNA. TRBV21-1 is deemed a pseudogene. CDR3 length: 18 amino acids. The DNA for the CDR3 is TGTGCCAGCAGCAAAGGGGGACTGTATGGATCCTCCTACAATGAGCAGTTCTTC. This translates into CASSKGGLYGSSYNEQFF.

The J gene is TRBJ1-5, the V gene TRBV2; 8 nucleotides agree with TRBD1. The germline gives CDR1 SNHLY, CDR2 FYNNEI. V gave up 6 bases and J gave up 5 bases; unmatched junction bases: 6. The CDR3 contains 14 residues. CDR3: CASRATGAYQPQHF. CDR3 nucleotides: TGTGCCAGCAGGGCGACAGGGGCCTATCAGCCCCAGCATTTT.

This chain links TRBV5-1 with TRBJ2-7, with D perhaps assigned TRBD1 or TRBD2 (5 bases each). Deletions cut 3 bases from V and 2 bases from J, with 33 bases between. The germline gives CDR1 SGHRS, CDR2 YFSETQ. This CDR3 is 21 amino acids long. The CDR3 is CASSWFGGPGSSLLAAYEQYF. CDR3 DNA sequence: TGCGCCAGCAGCTGGTTTGGGGGTCCGGGATCCTCGCTCTTAGCCGCCTACGAGCAGTACTTC.

The chain carries TRBV9 and TRBJ2-6; TRBD2 matches at 12 bases. Germline V gene lookup returns CDR1 SGDLS and CDR2 YYNGEE. The CDR3 loop spans 22 amino acids. The V and J ends lost 4 bases and 1 base, in that order; junction bases with no gene match: 18. Here the CDR3 reads CASSSNSGLAGSFRSGANVLTF. CDR3 DNA sequence: TGTGCCAGCAGCTCGAACTCCGGACTAGCGGGATCTTTTCGTTCTGGGGCCAACGTCCTGACTTTC.

This clone has only one observation. The rearrangement joins TRBV7-2 to TRBJ2-5, with 9 bases matching TRBD2. The tail of the sequence fits TRBJ2-7 better, so the J call may be wrong. The CDR3 extends over 14 amino acids. CDR1 SGHTA and CDR2 FQGNSA come from the germline V gene. The CDR3 DNA reads TGTGCCAGCAGCTTACAGCGGGGGGTGTACGAGCAGTACTTC. This gives the protein CASSLQRGVYEQYF.

This clone is a singleton in its sample. The V gene is TRBV5-8, the J gene TRBJ2-1, with TRBD2 matching over 10 bases. Germline CDR1 is SGHTS and CDR2 is YDEGEE. CDR3 length equals 15 residues. The V and J ends lost 3 bases and 7 bases, in that order; junction bases with no gene match: 7. The CDR3 loop reads CASSWSGRAYNEQFF. Written as DNA, the CDR3 is TGTGCCAGCAGCTGGAGCGGGAGGGCATATAATGAGCAGTTCTTC.